This T cell receptor (beta chain) emerged from a study of cytomegalovirus exposure and HLA in healthy donors. Regarding the study as a whole: It was 164 TCR beta chains that were listed as cytomegalovirus-associated. CMV serostatus was the sole immune exposure information available.

V was pared by 0 bases and J by 4 bases, with 4 bases between. The CDR3 is made up of 12 amino acids. Germline V gives CDR1 SGHRS, CDR2 YFSETQ. With 60 Vbeta and 13 Jbeta primers, the PCR was carried out. Authors' methods: Later, 65 million to 85 million unique TCR beta chains were counted in an analysis, and some 11 million of them were shared. The table came from immunoSEQ multiplex PCR; TCRdb's copy has only in-frame clones and leaves some out. The D gene and trimming were derived from the DNA, and the V and J assignments and clone size from that table. The table lists over 100,000 clones, nearly 80% of them singletons. About this clone itself: The target antigen is unknown.

The donors were healthy bone marrow donors. The TCR originated in a woman in her twenties or thirties in good health and CMV-seropositive. Sequencing used PBMCs. J is TRBJ1-2 and V is TRBV5-1; D uncertain. The CDR3 coding sequence is TGCGCCAGCAGCTTGGACGGCTATGGCTACACCTTC. This encodes CASSLDGYGYTF.